This T cell receptor beta chain was obtained from a study of blood T cells in healthy people across ages. Across the whole study: About one barcoded TCR beta cDNA was captured per two T cells. Points from the study as a whole: No one knew whether donors had CMV, which possibly confounded expanded clonotype changes.

Samples had at least 7 million PBMCs isolated from them. The authors ran a second PCR of about 6 to 11 cycles using a sample-barcoded 5' primer and a J-beta primer mix. One entry per CDR3 protein results from TCRdb running MiXCR on the 5' RACE reads. The sample lists around 850,000 distinct CDR3 sequences, 36% occurring once. The germline V gene encodes CDR1 LGHNA and CDR2 YNFKEQ. CDR3 size: 15 residues. The V gene end was trimmed by 2 bases and the J gene end by 11 bases; junction bases not matched to a gene: 9. As concerns this clonotype: No antigen is known for it.

The clonotype originates from a man aged 18 to 35 in good health. The sequencing sample was made of blood. The chain joins TRBV4-2 to TRBJ1-6; TRBD1 agrees at 7 bases. The CDR3 coding sequence is TGTGCCAGCAGCCAATTCTCAGGGGGGTCGACACCCCTCCACTTT. Protein product: CASSQFSGGSTPLHF.